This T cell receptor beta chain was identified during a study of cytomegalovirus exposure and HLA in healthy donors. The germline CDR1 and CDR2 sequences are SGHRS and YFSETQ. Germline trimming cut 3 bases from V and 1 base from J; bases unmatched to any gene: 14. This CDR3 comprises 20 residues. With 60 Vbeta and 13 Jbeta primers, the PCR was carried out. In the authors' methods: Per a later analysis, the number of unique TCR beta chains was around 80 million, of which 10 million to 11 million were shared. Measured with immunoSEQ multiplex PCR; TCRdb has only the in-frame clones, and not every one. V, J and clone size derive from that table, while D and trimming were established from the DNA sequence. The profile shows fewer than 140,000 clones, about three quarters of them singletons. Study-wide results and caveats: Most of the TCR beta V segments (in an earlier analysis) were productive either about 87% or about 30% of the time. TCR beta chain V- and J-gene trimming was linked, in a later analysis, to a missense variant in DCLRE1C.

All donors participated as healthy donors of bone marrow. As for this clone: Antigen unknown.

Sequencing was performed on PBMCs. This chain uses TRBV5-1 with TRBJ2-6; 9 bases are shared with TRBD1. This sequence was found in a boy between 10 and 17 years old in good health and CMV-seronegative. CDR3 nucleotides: TGCGCCAGCAGCTCGACCCCCGGGACAGGGACCGTATCTGGGGCCAACGTCCTGACTTTC. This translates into CASSSTPGTGTVSGANVLTF. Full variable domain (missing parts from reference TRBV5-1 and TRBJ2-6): KAGVTQTPRYLIKTRGQQVTLSCSPISGHRSVSWYQQTPGQGLQFLFEYFSETQRNKGNFPGRFSGRQFSNSRSEMNVSTLELGDSALYLCASSSTPGTGTVSGANVLTFGAGSRLTVL.